The 10 T cell receptor beta chains given below trace back to one sample, sequenced in a study of T cell repertoires in cytomegalovirus infection. TCRdb ran MiXCR on the reads and lists one entry per CDR3 protein. Altogether roughly 220,000 distinct CDR3 sequences are present, around two fifths being singletons, with the ten largest covering approximately 59%. These TCRs are of unknown antigen specificity. The material was CD8+ T cells from cultured PBMCs, obtained from culture after CMV antigen stimulation. These receptor sequences come from a human donor in good health (CMV status not recorded). Some clones in this sample may be carry-over from other donors' samples.

This clonotype was seen more than once but under ten times. CDR3 loop: CASSSTPIGTDTQYF. The CDR3 DNA sequence: TGTGCCAGCAGCTCGACCCCTATCGGGACAGATACGCAGTATTTT. This chain links TRBV5-5 with TRBJ2-3; D remains unclear. This CDR3 is 15 amino acids long. Germline loops: CDR1 SGHKS, CDR2 YYEKEE (reference sequence). V shed 3 bases and J shed 3 bases, with 14 bases lying between them.

This clonotype was detected ten times or more. The rearrangement links TRBV7-6 to TRBJ2-7, with 7 bases that match TRBD1. This CDR3 contains 15 residues. Trimming at V came to 5 bases and at J to 3 bases, leaving 10 bases not matched to a gene. Germline CDR1 SGHVS, CDR2 FNYEAQ. DNA for the CDR3: TGTGCCAGCAGCATCTCGGACAGGTGGGGCTACGAGCAGTACTTC. Encoded protein: CASSISDRWGYEQYF.

This clonotype was counted a few times. This chain connects TRBV14 to TRBJ2-5; no firm D call. The V end was cut by 0 bases, the J end by 3 bases, with 11 bases between. The CDR3 length is 15 residues. Germline CDR1 SGHDN, CDR2 FVKESK. For the CDR3, the DNA is TGTGCCAGCAGCCAAGATCGGATACTAAAAGAGACCCAGTACTTC. Protein: CASSQDRILKETQYF.

The J gene is TRBJ2-7, the V gene TRBV6-1; D perhaps matches TRBD1 (5 bases). The CDR3 length is 15 residues. The V end was cut by 5 bases, the J end by 3 bases, with 17 bases between. Germline CDR1 reads MNHNS; CDR2 reads SASEGT. The CDR3 coding sequence is TGTGCCAGCAGTTACCGGCAGGGAATTGTCTACGAGCAGTACTTC. It yields the protein CASSYRQGIVYEQYF.

CDR3 nucleotides: TGTGCCAGCAGTCCCACTAGCGGGAATGTCTACGAGCAGTACTTC. Translating gives CASSPTSGNVYEQYF. The chain is built from TRBV28 and TRBJ2-7; 10 nucleotides line up with TRBD2. The CDR3 covers 15 residues. J gave up 3 bases and V 5 bases, and 7 bases lay outside the gene matches. CDR1 and CDR2 from the germline V gene are MDHEN and SYDVKM.

The V call is TRBV2, the J call TRBJ2-7; maybe TRBD1 (6 bases). Germline V gene lookup returns CDR1 SNHLY and CDR2 FYNNEI. Between the trimmed V and J ends, which lost 2 bases and 7 bases, there was a span of 9 bases. The CDR3 spans 12 residues. CDR3 sequence (DNA): TGTGCCAGCAGTGAATTGGGGGCGGAGCAGTACTTC. It codes for CASSELGAEQYF.

This clonotype was seen a few times. The chain couples TRBV11-2 to TRBJ2-7; no clear D gene. This CDR3 region has 15 residues. V dropped 6 bases and J dropped 0 bases, with 15 bases sitting between them. Germline V gene lookup returns CDR1 SGHAT and CDR2 FQNNGV. The CDR3 protein is CASRPPRSISYEQYF. The DNA of the CDR3 is TGTGCCAGCAGACCCCCAAGGTCGATCTCCTACGAGCAGTACTTC.

The chain joins TRBV6-5 to TRBJ1-1, with 8 bases aligning to TRBD1. V lost 3 bases to trimming and J lost 4 bases; unmatched junction nucleotides: 7. The germline V gene encodes CDR1 MNHEY and CDR2 SVGAGI. The CDR3 totals 15 residues. Here the CDR3 reads CASSYGGQGGTEAFF. CDR3 nucleotide sequence: TGTGCCAGCAGTTATGGTGGACAGGGCGGCACTGAAGCTTTCTTT.

This clonotype was counted between two and nine times. The chain combines TRBV7-6 with TRBJ1-5, with 8 bases fitting TRBD1. Germline values: CDR1 SGHVS, CDR2 FNYEAQ. CDR3 length: 15 amino acids. V gave up 4 bases and J gave up 3 bases; unmatched junction bases: 5. CDR3 in amino acids: CASSSETGDNQPQHF. CDR3 sequence (DNA): TGTGCCAGCAGCTCAGAGACAGGGGACAATCAGCCCCAGCATTTT.

The chain is built from TRBV25-1 and TRBJ2-2; no reliable D call. V lost 2 bases, J lost 3 bases, and 10 bases lay in between. Germline values: CDR1 MGHDK, CDR2 SYGVNS. The CDR3 runs 15 residues. For the CDR3, the DNA is TGTGCCAGCAGTGAAGTTCAGTCGTACACCGGGGAGCTGTTTTTT. Amino acid sequence: CASSEVQSYTGELFF.